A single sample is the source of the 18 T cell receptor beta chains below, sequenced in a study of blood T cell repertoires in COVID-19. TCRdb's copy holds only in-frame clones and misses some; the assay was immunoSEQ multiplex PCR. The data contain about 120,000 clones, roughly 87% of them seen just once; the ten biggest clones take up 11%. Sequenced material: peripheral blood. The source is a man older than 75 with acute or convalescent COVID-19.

Here the CDR3 reads CASSLSPSPDTQYF. The CDR3 DNA is TGTGCCAGCAGTCTCTCCCCTAGCCCAGATACGCAGTATTTT. V usage is TRBV7-3 and J usage is TRBJ2-3, with D maybe TRBD2 (5 bases). The V end was cut by 6 bases, the J end by 4 bases, with 14 bases between. The CDR3 covers 14 residues. Germline-derived CDR1 and CDR2 are SGHTA and FQGTGA.

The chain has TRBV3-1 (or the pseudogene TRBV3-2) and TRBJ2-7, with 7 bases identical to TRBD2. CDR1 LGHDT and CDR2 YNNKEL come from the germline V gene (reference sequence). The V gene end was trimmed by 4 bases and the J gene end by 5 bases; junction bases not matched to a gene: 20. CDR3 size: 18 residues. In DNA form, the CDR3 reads TGTGCCAGCAGCCGTGGGGGACTACAACTACCTCGTTCGGACGAGCAGTACTTC. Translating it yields CASSRGGLQLPRSDEQYF.

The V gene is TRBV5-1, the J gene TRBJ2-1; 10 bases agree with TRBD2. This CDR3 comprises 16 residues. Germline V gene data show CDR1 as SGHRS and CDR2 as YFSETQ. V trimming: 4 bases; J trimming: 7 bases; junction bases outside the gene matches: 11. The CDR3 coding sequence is TGCGCCAGCAGCCTCCTAGCTAGCGGGGGAGGTAATGAGCAGTTCTTC. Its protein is CASSLLASGGGNEQFF.

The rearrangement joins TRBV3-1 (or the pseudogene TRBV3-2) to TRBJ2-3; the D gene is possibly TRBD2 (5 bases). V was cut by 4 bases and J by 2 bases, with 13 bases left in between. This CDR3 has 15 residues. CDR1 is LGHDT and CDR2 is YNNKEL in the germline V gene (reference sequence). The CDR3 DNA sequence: TGTGCCAGCAGCCCCAGGAGCGGTTACACAGATACGCAGTATTTT. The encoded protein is CASSPRSGYTDTQYF.

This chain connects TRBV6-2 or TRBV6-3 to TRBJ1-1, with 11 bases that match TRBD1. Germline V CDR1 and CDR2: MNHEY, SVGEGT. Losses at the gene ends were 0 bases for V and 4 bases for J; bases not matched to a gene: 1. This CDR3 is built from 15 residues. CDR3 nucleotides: TGTGCCAGCAGTTACTCCGGGACAGGGGGCACTGAAGCTTTCTTT. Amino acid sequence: CASSYSGTGGTEAFF.

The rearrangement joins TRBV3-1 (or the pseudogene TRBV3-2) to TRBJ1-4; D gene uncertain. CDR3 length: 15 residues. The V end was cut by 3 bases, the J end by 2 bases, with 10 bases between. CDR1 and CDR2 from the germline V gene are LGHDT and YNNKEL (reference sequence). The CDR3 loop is CASSQGRKTNEKLFF. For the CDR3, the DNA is TGTGCCAGCAGCCAGGGGAGAAAGACTAATGAAAAACTGTTTTTT.

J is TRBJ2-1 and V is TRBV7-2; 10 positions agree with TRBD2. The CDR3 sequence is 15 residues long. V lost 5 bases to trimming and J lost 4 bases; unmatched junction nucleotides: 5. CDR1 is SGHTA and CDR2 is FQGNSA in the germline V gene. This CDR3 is CASSLSGGPYNEQFF. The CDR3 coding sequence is TGTGCCAGCAGCCTTAGCGGGGGGCCTTACAATGAGCAGTTCTTC.

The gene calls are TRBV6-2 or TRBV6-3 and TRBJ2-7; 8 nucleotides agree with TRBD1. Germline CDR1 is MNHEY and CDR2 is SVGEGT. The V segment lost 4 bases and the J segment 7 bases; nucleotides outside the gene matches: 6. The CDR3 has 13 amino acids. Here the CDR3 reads CASSFQGAGEQYF. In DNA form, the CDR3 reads TGTGCCAGCAGTTTCCAGGGGGCGGGGGAGCAGTACTTC.

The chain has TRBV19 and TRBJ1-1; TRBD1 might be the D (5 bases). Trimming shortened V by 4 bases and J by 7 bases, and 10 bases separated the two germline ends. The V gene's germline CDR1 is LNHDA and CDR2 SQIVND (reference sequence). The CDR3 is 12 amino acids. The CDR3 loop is CASSKGVGEAFF. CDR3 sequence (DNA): TGTGCCAGTAGTAAAGGGGTCGGTGAAGCTTTCTTT.

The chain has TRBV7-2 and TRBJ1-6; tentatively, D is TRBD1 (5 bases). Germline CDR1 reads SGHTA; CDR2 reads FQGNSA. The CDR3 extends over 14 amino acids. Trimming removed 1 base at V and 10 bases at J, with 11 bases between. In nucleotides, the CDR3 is TGTGCCAGCAGCTTAGAGAGGGGAGGCTCACCCCTCCACTTT. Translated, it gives CASSLERGGSPLHF.

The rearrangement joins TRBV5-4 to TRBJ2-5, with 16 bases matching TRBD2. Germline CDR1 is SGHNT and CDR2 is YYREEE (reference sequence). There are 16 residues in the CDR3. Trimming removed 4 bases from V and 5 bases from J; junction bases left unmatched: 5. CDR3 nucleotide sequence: TGTGCCAGCAGCAGGGGACTAGCGGGAGGGGGGGAGACCCAGTACTTC. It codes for CASSRGLAGGGETQYF.

CDR3 loop: CASSQQDLGGGTEAFF. DNA for the CDR3: TGCGCCAGCAGCCAACAAGACCTAGGGGGGGGCACTGAAGCTTTCTTT. The V gene is TRBV4-3, the J gene TRBJ1-1, with D possibly matching TRBD1 (6 bases). The CDR3 sequence is 16 residues long. Trimming left V 2 bases short and J 4 bases short, with 17 bases between. Per germline, CDR1 LGHNA and CDR2 YSLEER.

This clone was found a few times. The CDR3 DNA reads TGTGCCAGCATGCTGGGGCATGGTGAAAAACTGTTTTTT. Its translation: CASMLGHGEKLFF. The chain has TRBV27 and TRBJ1-4; weak D call: TRBD1 (5 bases). The CDR3 runs to 13 residues. Germline V gene sequence: CDR1 MNHEY, CDR2 SMNVEV (reference sequence). Trimming shortened V by 7 bases and J by 7 bases, and 13 bases separated the two germline ends. Looking up the rest from reference TRBV27 and TRBJ1-4 gives the full variable domain: EAQVTQNPRYLITVTGKKLTVTCSQNMNHEYMSWYRQDPGLGLRQIYYSMNVEVTDKGDVPEGYKVSRKEKRNFPLILESPSPNQTSLYFCASMLGHGEKLFFGSGTQLSVL.

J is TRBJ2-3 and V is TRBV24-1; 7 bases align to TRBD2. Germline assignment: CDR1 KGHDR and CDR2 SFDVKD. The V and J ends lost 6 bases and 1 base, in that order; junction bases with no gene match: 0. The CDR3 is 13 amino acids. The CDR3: CATSTSGTDTQYF. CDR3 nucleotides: TGTGCCACCAGTACTAGCGGCACAGATACGCAGTATTTT.

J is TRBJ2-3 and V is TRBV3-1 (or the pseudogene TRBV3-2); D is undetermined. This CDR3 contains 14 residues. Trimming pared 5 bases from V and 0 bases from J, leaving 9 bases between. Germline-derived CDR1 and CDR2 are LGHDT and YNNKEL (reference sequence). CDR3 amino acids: CASSVRLSTDTQYF. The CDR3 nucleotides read TGTGCCAGCAGCGTCCGACTTAGCACAGATACGCAGTATTTT.

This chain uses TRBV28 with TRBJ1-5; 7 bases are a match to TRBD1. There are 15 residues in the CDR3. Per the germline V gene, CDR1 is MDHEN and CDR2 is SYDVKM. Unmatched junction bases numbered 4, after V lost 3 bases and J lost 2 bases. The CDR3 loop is CASSLTGKGNQPQHF. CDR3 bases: TGTGCCAGCAGTTTGACAGGGAAGGGCAATCAGCCCCAGCATTTT. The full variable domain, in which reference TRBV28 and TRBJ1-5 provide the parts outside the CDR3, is DVKVTQSSRYLVKRTGEKVFLECVQDMDHENMFWYRQDPGLGLRLIYFSYDVKMKEKGDIPEGYSVSREKKERFSLILESASTNQTSMYLCASSLTGKGNQPQHFGDGTRLSIL.

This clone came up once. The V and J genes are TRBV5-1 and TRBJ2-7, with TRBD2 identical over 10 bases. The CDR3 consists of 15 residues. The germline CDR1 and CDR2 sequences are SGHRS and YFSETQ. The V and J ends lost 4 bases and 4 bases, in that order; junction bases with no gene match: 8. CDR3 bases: TGCGCCAGCAGCCTAGCGGGGGACCAACAATACGAGCAGTACTTC. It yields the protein CASSLAGDQQYEQYF.

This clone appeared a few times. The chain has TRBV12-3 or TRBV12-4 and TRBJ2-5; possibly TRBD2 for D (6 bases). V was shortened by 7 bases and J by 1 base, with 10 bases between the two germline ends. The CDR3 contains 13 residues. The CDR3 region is CASTRGSQETQYF. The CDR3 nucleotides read TGTGCCAGCACCCGGGGGAGCCAAGAGACCCAGTACTTC.